The present T cell receptor beta chain was sequenced within a study of beta chain features in type 1 diabetes (dated by TCRdb to the late 2010s). Study-wide context: No differences in mean age, gender distribution, total cell number or subset yield were found between patients and healthy donors. Whereas all 30 or so donors provided naive and central memory subsets, regulatory and stem cell-like memory subsets were isolated from just 8 patients and roughly eight healthy donors. The study compared TCRB repertoires of sorted circulating CD4+ T cell subsets between recently diagnosed type 1 diabetes patients and matched healthy donors. A total of roughly 110 million sorted cells were examined across all samples, and the number of cells per subset was strongly correlated with RNA yield.

The entire isolated RNA was reverse transcribed using the High Capacity cDNA Reverse Transcription Kit, and thus expressed TCRB transcripts were sequenced. Deep immunoSEQ sequencing was performed on naive, central memory and regulatory T cell samples, with an average of roughly 3.3 million total reads per sample. After sorted cells were lysed in RLT buffer, RNA was extracted with DNase-treated RNeasy Micro or Mini kits, with the choice depending on cell number. Each cell subset was processed separately to prevent cross-contamination, with patient and healthy donor samples processed together. The immunoSEQ multiplex PCR was used to amplify TCRB sequences from cDNA, generating 87-bp fragments that spanned the CDR3 region. The amplicons were sequenced using the Illumina HiSeq platform. The published analysis was carried out like this. Synthetic template baselines were used to correct PCR bias computationally, reads within Hamming distance 2 were collapsed, and singletons that could not be merged were discarded. Reads were aligned against IMGT to assign V, D and J genes, CDR3 length and insertions or deletions at six rearrangement sites. Clonotype counts were normalized to sorted cell number within each subset before computing true diversity and Gini coefficients with the tcR R package. The overlap coefficient, calculated on TCRB nucleotide sequences, was used to quantify repertoire sharing. Out-of-frame TCRB sequences from naive cells were analyzed to stand in for the pre-selection repertoire. What TCRdb holds here is the immuneACCESS table cut down to in-frame rearrangements. Part of the clones is not present; checked against another copy, under half of the missing clones reflect an unresolved V gene, and the others are unexplained. Clone size and V and J calls were adopted from that table, with D and trimming inferred from the DNA. The sample table lists some 900,000 clones, about a sixth of them with a count of one. Of the sample, 0.02% to 0.03% falls within the top ten clones.

From each donor, a single peripheral blood sample of 100 to 150 mL on average was drawn into heparinised tubes. A BD FACSAria II was used to sort naive, central memory, regulatory and stem cell-like memory CD4+ T cells with a panel that included CD45RO, CCR7, CD25, CD127, CD95 and CD27. Purity was above 95% for every sorted population. PBMCs were isolated right away by Lymphoprep density gradient centrifugation and were stained directly, without culture. So that batch effects would be minimized, each experiment stained and sorted samples in pairs, pairing one healthy donor with one patient. The investigation overall reported the following: HLA sub-analyses involved small numbers of individuals, so any influence of HLA type on TCRB rearrangement remained unresolved. Shorter templates might be favored by PCR, yet because patient and control samples were amplified and corrected together, any such skew would affect both groups equally. A moderate but significant shortening of TCRB CDR3 length was observed in type 1 diabetes patients in all four CD4+ subsets. Naive, central memory and regulatory TCRB repertoires appeared more similar among patients than among healthy donors. At VDJ recombination sites, patients with type 1 diabetes made fewer insertions and deleted more nucleotides, a pattern implying thymic rearrangement abnormalities. Because cDNA rather than genomic DNA was sequenced, highly expressing activated cells could have been over-represented, although no difference in activation and CD3 levels was found between groups.

Inclusive of the bounding cysteine and phenylalanine, the CDR3 is 15 residues long. Just the 45-base CDR3 DNA is kept, in frame starting at base 1. V is trimmed back by 2 bases and J by 5 bases, and the junction contains 5 bases that no gene match accounts for. CDR1 is given as MNHNS and CDR2 as SASEGT, both from the germline V gene. Worth noting for this clone: The antigen it binds to is not known. Per-nucleotide qualities are absent, and no much larger clonotype sits a single base away.

The chain employs TRBV6-1 and TRBJ2-3; 9 junctional bases match TRBD2. This TCR was sampled from a woman younger than 30 in good health. Sequencing was done on a sample of naive CD4+ T cells from blood. What the cell subset or site label conveys for this sample: true naive CD4+ T cells. The encoded CDR3 is CASSELSSGKDTQYF. The nucleotide sequence reads as follows: TGTGCCAGCAGTGAATTGTCTAGCGGGAAAGATACGCAGTATTTT.